One and the same sample provided the 15 T cell receptor beta chains below, sequenced in a study of shared clonotypes between healthy human individuals. The assay was immunoSEQ multiplex PCR, and TCRdb's table has in-frame clones only and misses some. This repertoire shows approximately 1,500,000 clones, around 98% found once; its top ten account for roughly 0.45%. Sequencing was done on a sample of naive CD4+ T cells sorted from blood. Subset noted: CD45RA+ positively selected. The receptor set was obtained from a man aged 30 to 39 in good health.

This clone was detected only once. This chain links TRBV5-1 with TRBJ2-7, with a tentative D call TRBD2 (6 bases). Trimming stripped 5 bases from V and 2 bases from J, with 20 bases between. CDR3 length equals 16 residues. Germline CDR1 is SGHRS and CDR2 is YFSETQ. CDR3 DNA: TGCGCCAGCAGATTAAGGCCGAGCGGGCAGACCTACGAGCAGTACTTC. Amino acids: CASRLRPSGQTYEQYF.

This clone occurred a few times. The same CDR3 is also encoded by other DNA sequences in this sample. The CDR3 protein is CASSETANYGYTF. CDR3 nucleotide sequence: TGTGCCAGCAGTGAGACAGCTAACTATGGCTACACCTTC. J is TRBJ1-2 and V is TRBV2; possibly TRBD1 for D (5 bases). The germline V gene encodes CDR1 SNHLY and CDR2 FYNNEI. The germline V and J ends were trimmed by 3 bases and 0 bases, with 5 bases remaining between them. This CDR3 contains 13 residues.

J is TRBJ2-1 and V is TRBV25-1; 8 nucleotides align to TRBD2. Germline V gene lookup returns CDR1 MGHDK and CDR2 SYGVNS. J lost 1 base, V lost 1 base, and 3 bases had no gene match. The CDR3 covers 16 residues. The CDR3 region is CASSEFVAGSYNEQFF. The CDR3, as DNA: TGTGCCAGCAGTGAATTCGTAGCGGGGTCCTACAATGAGCAGTTCTTC.

A word on this clone: A read error may produce the germline difference seen at one junction end. This sequence joins TRBV15 and TRBJ2-4; 9 nucleotides align to TRBD1. The CDR3 length is 12 residues. Germline loops: CDR1 LNHNV, CDR2 YYDKDF (reference sequence). Written as DNA, the CDR3 is TGTGCCACCAGCACCAACAGGGGGCAGATGGACTTC. As protein: CATSTNRGQMDF.

This chain uses TRBV5-1 with TRBJ2-2; D unclear. Trimming took off 1 base at V and 6 bases at J, with 4 bases between the two ends. The CDR3 length is 12 residues. Germline V gives CDR1 SGHRS, CDR2 YFSETQ. CDR3 protein: CASSLIAGELFF. In DNA, the CDR3 is TGCGCCAGCAGCTTGATTGCCGGGGAGCTGTTTTTT.

V gene TRBV11-2 combines with J gene TRBJ1-2, with TRBD1 as a possible D gene (6 bases). Germline values: CDR1 SGHAT, CDR2 FQNNGV. Trimming took off 5 bases at V and 2 bases at J, with 12 bases between the two ends. CDR3 length: 14 amino acids. The CDR3 spells CASSLSGGNYGYTF. Here the CDR3 DNA reads TGTGCCAGCAGCCTATCGGGGGGCAACTATGGCTACACCTTC.

This chain links TRBV5-5 with TRBJ1-2; unclear D gene. The ends were cut back, 2 bases at V and 6 bases at J, with 11 bases in the middle. CDR3 size: 13 residues. Germline loops: CDR1 SGHKS, CDR2 YYEKEE (reference sequence). In nucleotides, the CDR3 is TGTGCCAGCAGCTTCCAAGGGTATGATGGCTACACCTTC. It yields the protein CASSFQGYDGYTF.

The J gene is TRBJ2-1, the V gene TRBV19; TRBD1 aligns across 11 bases. The CDR3 sequence is 15 residues long. Germline V gene lookup returns CDR1 LNHDA and CDR2 SQIVND (reference sequence). The trim removed 4 bases at V and 6 bases at J, leaving 5 bases unmatched. The CDR3 protein is CASSTAGTGGNEQFF. CDR3 DNA sequence: TGTGCCAGTAGTACAGCCGGGACAGGGGGCAATGAGCAGTTCTTC.

In DNA form, the CDR3 reads TGCGCCAGCAGCCAAGAGGAGGTGGCCACTGAAGCTTTCTTT. As protein: CASSQEEVATEAFF. J is TRBJ1-1 and V is TRBV4-1, with D hard to call. CDR3 size: 14 residues. The ends were cut back, 0 bases at V and 4 bases at J, with 9 bases in the middle. Germline lookup yields CDR1 MGHRA and CDR2 YSYEKL.

This chain joins TRBV29-1 and TRBJ2-3; 9 bases align to TRBD2. Losses at the gene ends were 4 bases for V and 10 bases for J; bases not matched to a gene: 6. CDR1 is SQVTM and CDR2 is ANQGSEA in the germline V gene. CDR3 length equals 12 residues. CDR3 bases: TGCAGCGTTGTAGCGGGAGACGTGGCGCAGTATTTT. Translated: CSVVAGDVAQYF.

The CDR3 DNA sequence: TGTGCCAGCAGCGTAGCTTATCGCGGGAGCGGCACAGATACGCAGTATTTT. Residues: CASSVAYRGSGTDTQYF. The chain employs TRBV9 and TRBJ2-3; 7 nucleotides align to TRBD2. Unmatched junction bases numbered 8, after V lost 0 bases and J lost 1 base. The CDR3 sequence is 17 residues long. In germline, CDR1 is SGDLS, CDR2 YYNGEE. Together with reference TRBV9 and TRBJ2-3, the CDR3 gives the full variable domain: DSGVTQTPKHLITATGQRVTLRCSPRSGDLSVYWYQQSLDQGLQFLIQYYNGEERAKGNILERFSAQQFPDLHSELNLSSLELGDSALYFCASSVAYRGSGTDTQYFGPGTRLTVL.

The chain carries TRBV6-1 and TRBJ2-6; D is possibly TRBD2 (5 bases). The CDR3 covers 14 residues. Germline V gives CDR1 MNHNS, CDR2 SASEGT. V gave up 4 bases and J gave up 8 bases, with 12 bases separating them. The CDR3 region has the DNA TGTGCCAGCAGTGGATTATCCGGGACCAACGTCCTGACTTTC. This encodes CASSGLSGTNVLTF.

The chain joins TRBV7-9 to TRBJ2-7; maybe TRBD1 (6 bases). Trimming took off 2 bases at V and 3 bases at J, with 11 bases between the two ends. The CDR3 is 14 residues long. Germline assignment: CDR1 SEHNR and CDR2 FQNEAQ (reference sequence). In nucleotides, the CDR3 is TGTGCCAGCAGCTTATCAGCCAGGGGCTACGAGCAGTACTTC. This gives the protein CASSLSARGYEQYF.

V is TRBV27 and J is TRBJ2-7, with D possibly TRBD1 on 6 matching bases. The ends were cut back, 5 bases at V and 3 bases at J, with 14 bases in the middle. Germline values: CDR1 MNHEY, CDR2 SMNVEV (reference sequence). The CDR3 sequence is 14 residues long. CDR3 sequence (DNA): TGTGCCAGCAGTGTCAGGGGTTCAGGCTACGAGCAGTACTTC. Amino acid sequence: CASSVRGSGYEQYF.

CDR3 coding DNA: TGTGCCAGCAGTCGGACAGGGGTCCGCACCGGGGAGCTGTTTTTT. Protein product: CASSRTGVRTGELFF. V gene TRBV2 combines with J gene TRBJ2-2, with 9 positions matching TRBD1. In germline, CDR1 is SNHLY, CDR2 FYNNEI. Trimming cost V 5 bases and J 4 bases; bases outside gene matches: 5. This CDR3 is built from 15 residues.